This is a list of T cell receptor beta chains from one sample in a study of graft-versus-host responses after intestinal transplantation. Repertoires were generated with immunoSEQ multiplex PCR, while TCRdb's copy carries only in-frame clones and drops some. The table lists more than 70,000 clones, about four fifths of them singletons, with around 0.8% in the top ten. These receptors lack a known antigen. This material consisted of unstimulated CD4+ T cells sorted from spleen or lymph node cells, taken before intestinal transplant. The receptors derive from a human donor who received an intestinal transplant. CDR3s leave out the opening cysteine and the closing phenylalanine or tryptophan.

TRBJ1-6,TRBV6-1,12,ASSEKGADSPLH
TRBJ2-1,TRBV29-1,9,SSSRGNEQF
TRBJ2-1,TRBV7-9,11,ASRGLGGNEQF
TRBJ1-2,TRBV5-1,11,ASSADRVRGYT
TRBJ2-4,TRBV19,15,ASSLRDRGPPRNIQY
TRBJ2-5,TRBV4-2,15,ASSLPRGGGRQETQY
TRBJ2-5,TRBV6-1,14,ASSERQVRGGETQY
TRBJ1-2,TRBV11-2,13,ASSSPRGRGGGYT
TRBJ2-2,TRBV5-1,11,ASSFGGTGELF
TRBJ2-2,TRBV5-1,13,ASSLGTGSAGELF
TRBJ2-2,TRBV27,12,ASLGAGGTGELF
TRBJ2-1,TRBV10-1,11,ASSEERQLEQF
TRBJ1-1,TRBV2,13,ASKGGVGGNTEAF
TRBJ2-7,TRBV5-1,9,ASTDSYEQY
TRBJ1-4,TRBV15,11,ATSRAPGEKLF
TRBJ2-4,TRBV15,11,ATSRRFENIQY
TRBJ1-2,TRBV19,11,ASSIMGSYGYT
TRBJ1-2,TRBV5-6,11,ATQGARYYGYT
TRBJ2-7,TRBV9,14,ASSVGAGGGSYEQY
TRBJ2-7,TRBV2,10,ASSGQAYEQY
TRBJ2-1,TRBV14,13,ASSQVSGNYNEQF
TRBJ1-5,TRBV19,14,ASSRQAPDFNQPQH
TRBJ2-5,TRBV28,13,ASSPNNGLQETQY
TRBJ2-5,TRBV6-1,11,ASRTSVQETQY
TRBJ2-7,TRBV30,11,AWNLRAPYEQY
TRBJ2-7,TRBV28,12,ASMGTSGTYEQY
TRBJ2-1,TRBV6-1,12,ASISRSSYNEQF